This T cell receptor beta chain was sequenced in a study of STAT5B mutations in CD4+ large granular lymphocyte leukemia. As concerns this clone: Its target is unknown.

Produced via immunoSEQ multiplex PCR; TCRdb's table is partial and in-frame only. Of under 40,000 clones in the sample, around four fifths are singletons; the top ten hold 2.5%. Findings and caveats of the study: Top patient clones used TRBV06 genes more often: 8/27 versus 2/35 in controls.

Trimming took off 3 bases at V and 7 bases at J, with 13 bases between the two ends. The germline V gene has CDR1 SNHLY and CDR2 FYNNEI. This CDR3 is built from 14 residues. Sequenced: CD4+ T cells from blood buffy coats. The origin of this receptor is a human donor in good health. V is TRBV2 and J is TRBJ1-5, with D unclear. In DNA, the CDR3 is TGTGCCAGCAGTGAGAGGACTCCTGGGCAGCCCCAGCATTTT. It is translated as CASSERTPGQPQHF.